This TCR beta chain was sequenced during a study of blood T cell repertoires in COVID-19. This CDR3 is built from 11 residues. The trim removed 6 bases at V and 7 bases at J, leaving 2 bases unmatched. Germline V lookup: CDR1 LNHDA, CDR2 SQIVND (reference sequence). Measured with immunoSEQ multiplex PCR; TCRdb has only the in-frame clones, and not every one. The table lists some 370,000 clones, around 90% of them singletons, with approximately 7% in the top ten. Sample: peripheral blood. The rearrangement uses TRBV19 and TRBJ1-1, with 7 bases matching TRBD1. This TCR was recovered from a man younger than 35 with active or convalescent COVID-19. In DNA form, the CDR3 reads TGTGCCAGTAGGACAGGGCTTGAAGCTTTCTTT. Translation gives CASRTGLEAFF. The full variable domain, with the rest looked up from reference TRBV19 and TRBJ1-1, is DGGITQSPKYLFRKEGQNVTLSCEQNLNHDAMYWYRQDPGQGLRLIYYSQIVNDFQKGDIAEGYSVSREKKESFPLTVTSAQKNPTAFYLCASRTGLEAFFGQGTRLTVV.